The subject of this entry is one TCR beta chain. Positively selected for CCR7, the CD45RO-negative cells used as naive CD8 cells excluded terminally differentiated effector memory CD45RA+ cells. This entry is derived from a study of shared clonotypes between healthy human individuals. Across the whole study: Each donor had three CD4 naive, three CD4 memory, two CD8 naive and one CD8 memory plate.

Produced via immunoSEQ multiplex PCR; TCRdb's table is partial and in-frame only. Found here are millions of clones, under 95% of them singletons; the top ten hold more than 1.5%. Trimming took off 2 bases at V and 3 bases at J, with 11 bases between the two ends. This CDR3 is built from 14 residues. Germline V gene sequence: CDR1 SEHNR, CDR2 FQNEAQ (reference sequence). Sequenced sample: naive CD8+ T cells from PBMCs. This receptor was identified in a man aged 18-30 years in good health. Some clones in this sample may be carry-over from other donors' samples. The chain has TRBV7-9 and TRBJ2-7; no clear D. CDR3 amino acids: CASSLSVTDYEQYF. In nucleotides, the CDR3 is TGTGCCAGCAGCTTAAGCGTCACAGACTACGAGCAGTACTTC. Complete variable domain (other parts from reference TRBV7-9 and TRBJ2-7): DTGVSQNPRHKITKRGQNVTFRCDPISEHNRLYWYRQTLGQGPEFLTYFQNEAQLEKSRLLSDRFSAERPKGSFSTLEIQRTEQGDSAMYLCASSLSVTDYEQYFGPGTRLTVT.